This T cell receptor (beta chain) was identified in a study of T cells in localized non-small cell lung cancer. Produced via immunoSEQ multiplex PCR; TCRdb's table is partial and in-frame only. Of some 17,000 clones in the sample, over 70% were seen once. Germline CDR1 and CDR2: KGHSH and LQKENI. CDR3 length equals 13 residues. V gave up 0 bases and J gave up 11 bases, with 13 bases separating them. V and J are TRBV18 and TRBJ1-1, with D unresolved. The sample was peripheral blood, taken before any cancer treatment. The TCR was taken from a male donor older than 55 with stage III lung adenocarcinoma. The CDR3 region is CASSPPEILAAFF. CDR3 coding DNA: TGTGCCAGCTCACCACCGGAGATATTGGCGGCTTTCTTT.